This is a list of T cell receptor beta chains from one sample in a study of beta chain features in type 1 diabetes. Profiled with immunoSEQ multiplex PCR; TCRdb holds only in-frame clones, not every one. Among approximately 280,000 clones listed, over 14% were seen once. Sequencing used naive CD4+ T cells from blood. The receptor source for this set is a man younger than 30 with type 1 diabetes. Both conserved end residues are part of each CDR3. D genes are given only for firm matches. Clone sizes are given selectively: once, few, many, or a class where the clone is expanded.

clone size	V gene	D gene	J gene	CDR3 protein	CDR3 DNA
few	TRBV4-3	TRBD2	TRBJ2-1	CASSQAGTSGSNEQFF	TGCGCCAGCAGCCAGGCCGGGACTAGCGGGAGCAATGAGCAGTTCTTC
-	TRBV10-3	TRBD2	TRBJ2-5	CAISEGGGTQYF	TGTGCCATCAGTGAGGGCGGGGGGACCCAGTACTTC
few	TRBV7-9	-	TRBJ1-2	CASTRQSNYGYTF	TGTGCCAGCACTCGACAGTCTAACTATGGCTACACCTTC
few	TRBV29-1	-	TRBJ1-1	CSVRPRQMNTEAFF	TGCAGCGTTCGTCCGAGACAGATGAACACTGAAGCTTTCTTT
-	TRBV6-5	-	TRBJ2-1	CASSYEPSYNEQFF	TGTGCCAGCAGTTACGAGCCCTCCTACAATGAGCAGTTCTTC
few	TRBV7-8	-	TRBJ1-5	CASSFRRGEKPQHF	TGTGCCAGCAGCTTTAGGCGGGGGGAAAAGCCCCAGCATTTT
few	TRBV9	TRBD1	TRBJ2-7	CASSVAPSDRGEQYF	TGTGCCAGCAGCGTAGCCCCCTCCGACAGGGGCGAGCAGTACTTC
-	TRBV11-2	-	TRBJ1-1	CASSHQGNTEAFF	TGTGCCAGCAGCCACCAGGGGAACACTGAAGCTTTCTTT
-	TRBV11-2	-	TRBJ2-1	CASSWTENNEQFF	TGTGCCAGCAGCTGGACAGAGAACAATGAGCAGTTCTTC
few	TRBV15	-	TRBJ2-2	CATSPPGGAQPGELFF	TGTGCCACCAGCCCTCCTGGAGGGGCCCAGCCCGGGGAGCTGTTTTTT
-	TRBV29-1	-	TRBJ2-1	CSVVRGGASYNEQFF	TGCAGCGTTGTAAGGGGGGGGGCATCCTACAATGAGCAGTTCTTC
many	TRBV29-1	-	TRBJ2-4	CSVQGIAKNIQYF	TGCAGCGTTCAGGGGATAGCCAAAAACATTCAGTACTTC
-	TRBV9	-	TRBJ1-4	CASSTGVRGEKLFF	TGTGCCAGCAGCACGGGGGTACGCGGTGAAAAACTGTTTTTT
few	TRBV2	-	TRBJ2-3	CASSAGVVRTDTQYF	TGTGCCAGCAGTGCAGGGGTCGTTCGGACAGATACGCAGTATTTT
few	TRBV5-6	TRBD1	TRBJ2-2	CASSPWDRLSGELFF	TGTGCCAGCAGCCCCTGGGACAGGTTGTCCGGGGAGCTGTTTTTT
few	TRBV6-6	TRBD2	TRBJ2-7	CASSGVAGLYEQYF	TGTGCCAGCAGTGGCGTAGCGGGGCTCTACGAGCAGTACTTC
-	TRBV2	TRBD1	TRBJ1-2	CASSLDEGARYGYTF	TGTGCCAGCAGTCTAGACGAGGGGGCCCGCTATGGCTACACCTTC
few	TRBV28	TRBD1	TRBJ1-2	CASSHNPGQGDGYTF	TGTGCCAGCAGCCACAACCCCGGACAGGGGGATGGCTACACCTTC
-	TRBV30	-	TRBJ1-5	CAYTNPGGSSNQPQHF	TGTGCCTACACCAACCCTGGGGGGTCTAGCAATCAGCCCCAGCATTTT
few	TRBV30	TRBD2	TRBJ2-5	CAWRGGLAIQETQYF	TGTGCCTGGAGGGGCGGACTAGCGATCCAAGAGACCCAGTACTTC
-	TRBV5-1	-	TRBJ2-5	CASSLGAVGLETQYF	TGCGCCAGCAGCTTAGGAGCGGTCGGTTTGGAGACCCAGTACTTC
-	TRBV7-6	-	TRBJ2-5	CASSARIQETQYF	TGTGCCAGCAGCGCCAGAATACAAGAGACCCAGTACTTC
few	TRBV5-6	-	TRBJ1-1	CASRVKSTGNTEAFF	TGTGCCAGCAGGGTTAAATCTACAGGCAACACTGAAGCTTTCTTT
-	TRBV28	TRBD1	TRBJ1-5	CASSPGTGRSDQPQHF	TGTGCCAGCAGTCCTGGGACAGGGAGATCCGATCAGCCCCAGCATTTT
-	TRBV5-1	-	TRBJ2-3	CASSPGGSTDTQYF	TGCGCCAGCAGCCCCGGCGGGAGCACAGATACGCAGTATTTT
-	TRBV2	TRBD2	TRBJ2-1	CASSERLAGVTSYNEQFF	TGTGCCAGCAGTGAAAGGCTAGCGGGAGTGACATCCTACAATGAGCAGTTCTTC
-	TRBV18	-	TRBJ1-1	CASSPPPGNTEAFF	TGTGCCAGCTCACCACCACCAGGTAACACTGAAGCTTTCTTT
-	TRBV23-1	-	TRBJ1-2	CASSQLNYGYTF	TGCGCCAGCAGTCAATTAAACTATGGCTACACCTTC
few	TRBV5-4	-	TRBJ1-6	CASTTMRGLDSPLHF	TGTGCCAGCACCACGATGAGGGGACTCGATTCACCCCTCCACTTT
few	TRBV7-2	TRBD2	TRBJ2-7	CASSPRTSGSYEQYF	TGTGCCAGCAGCCCTCGGACTAGCGGCTCCTACGAGCAGTACTTC
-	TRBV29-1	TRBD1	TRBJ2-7	CSGTGTGGSGSYEQYF	TGCAGCGGAACCGGGACAGGAGGTTCCGGGAGCTACGAGCAGTACTTC
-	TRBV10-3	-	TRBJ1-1	CAIRGGPVTEAFF	TGTGCCATCAGGGGGGGGCCGGTCACTGAAGCTTTCTTT
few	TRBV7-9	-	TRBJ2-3	CASSLSADTQYF	TGTGCCAGCAGCTTATCCGCAGATACGCAGTATTTT
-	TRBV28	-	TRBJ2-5	CASSLRGSRRRSWETQYF	TGTGCCAGCAGTTTAAGGGGCAGCCGCCGCCGGAGTTGGGAGACCCAGTACTTC
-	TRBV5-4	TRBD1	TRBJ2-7	CASSLRLTGGGYEQYF	TGTGCCAGCAGCTTGCGGCTGACAGGGGGCGGATACGAGCAGTACTTC
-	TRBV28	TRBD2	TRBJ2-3	CASSKAGGLTDTQYF	TGTGCCAGCAGTAAAGCGGGGGGACTCACAGATACGCAGTATTTT
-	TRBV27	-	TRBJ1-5	CASRPQSDSNQPQHF	TGTGCCAGCCGTCCTCAGAGCGATAGCAATCAGCCCCAGCATTTT
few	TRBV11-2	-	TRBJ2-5	CASSLTQPAAEAQETQYF	TGTGCCAGCAGCCTTACACAACCTGCGGCCGAGGCGCAAGAGACCCAGTACTTC
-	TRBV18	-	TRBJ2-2	CASSPFDRSFTGELFF	TGTGCCAGCTCACCATTTGACAGAAGTTTCACCGGGGAGCTGTTTTTT
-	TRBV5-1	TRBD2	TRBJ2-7	CASSFLREGSYEQYF	TGCGCCAGCAGCTTCCTCCGGGAGGGCTCCTACGAGCAGTACTTC
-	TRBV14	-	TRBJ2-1	CASSRGHYNEQFF	TGTGCCAGCAGCCGAGGGCACTACAATGAGCAGTTCTTC
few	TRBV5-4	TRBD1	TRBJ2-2	CASSLSSGTGTGELFF	TGTGCCAGCAGCTTGTCCTCCGGGACAGGGACCGGGGAGCTGTTTTTT
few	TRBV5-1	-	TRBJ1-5	CASSSDGQPNQPQHF	TGCGCCAGCAGTTCCGATGGGCAGCCCAATCAGCCCCAGCATTTT
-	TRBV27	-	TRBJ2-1	CASNPAGRLGRLYNEQFF	TGTGCCAGCAACCCGGCGGGGCGCTTGGGCCGTCTGTACAATGAGCAGTTCTTC
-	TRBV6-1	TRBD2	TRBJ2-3	CASSATSGTSTDTQYF	TGTGCCAGCAGTGCGACTAGCGGGACTAGCACAGATACGCAGTATTTT
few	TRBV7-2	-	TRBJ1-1	CASSAGRPLQAFF	TGTGCCAGCAGCGCGGGACGGCCCCTTCAGGCTTTCTTT
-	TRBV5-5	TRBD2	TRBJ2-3	CASSFFSGSTDTQYF	TGTGCCAGCAGCTTCTTTAGCGGGAGCACAGATACGCAGTATTTT
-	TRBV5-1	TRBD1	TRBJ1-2	CASSLDRAGYGYTF	TGCGCCAGCAGCCTGGACAGGGCGGGCTATGGCTACACCTTC
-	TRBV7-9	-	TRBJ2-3	CASSLAGGRTDTQYF	TGTGCCAGCAGCTTAGCGGGAGGTCGCACAGATACGCAGTATTTT
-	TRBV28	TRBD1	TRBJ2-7	CASSSGTALYEQYF	TGTGCCAGCAGTTCGGGGACAGCCCTGTACGAGCAGTACTTC
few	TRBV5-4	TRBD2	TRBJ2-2	CASSLGGRATGELFF	TGTGCCAGCAGCTTGGGCGGGAGGGCCACCGGGGAGCTGTTTTTT
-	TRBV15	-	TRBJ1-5	CATSRVRGSNQPQHF	TGTGCCACCAGCAGAGTCAGGGGCTCCAATCAGCCCCAGCATTTT
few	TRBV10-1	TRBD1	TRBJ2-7	CASSESRTGLREQYF	TGCGCCAGCAGTGAGTCCCGGACAGGGCTTAGGGAGCAGTACTTC
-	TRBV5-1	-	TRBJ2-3	CASKKSATSTDTQYF	TGCGCCAGCAAAAAGTCCGCGACTAGCACAGATACGCAGTATTTT
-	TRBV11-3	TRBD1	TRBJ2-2	CASSSSPTGANTGELFF	TGTGCCAGCAGCTCATCTCCTACAGGGGCAAACACCGGGGAGCTGTTTTTT